This TCR beta chain stems from a study of blood T cell repertoires in COVID-19. Resolution of symptoms, clearance, or two negative PCRs was present in recovered Cohort 3 donors. The assay was immunoSEQ multiplex PCR, and TCRdb's table has in-frame clones only and misses some. This sample has roughly 160,000 clones, with 82% found just once. Germline CDR1 MDHEN, CDR2 SYDVKM. Trimming took 6 bases from V and 12 from J, leaving 14 bases between them. The CDR3 runs 11 residues. Sample: PBMCs or T cells enriched from blood (not recorded which). This chain links TRBV28 with TRBJ1-1; D is perhaps TRBD1 (5 bases). The sequence was obtained from a man aged 50 or older who had recovered from COVID-19. The DNA of the CDR3 is TGTGCCAGCAGCGAGTCAGGGAGGACTTTCTTT. Protein: CASSESGRTFF.